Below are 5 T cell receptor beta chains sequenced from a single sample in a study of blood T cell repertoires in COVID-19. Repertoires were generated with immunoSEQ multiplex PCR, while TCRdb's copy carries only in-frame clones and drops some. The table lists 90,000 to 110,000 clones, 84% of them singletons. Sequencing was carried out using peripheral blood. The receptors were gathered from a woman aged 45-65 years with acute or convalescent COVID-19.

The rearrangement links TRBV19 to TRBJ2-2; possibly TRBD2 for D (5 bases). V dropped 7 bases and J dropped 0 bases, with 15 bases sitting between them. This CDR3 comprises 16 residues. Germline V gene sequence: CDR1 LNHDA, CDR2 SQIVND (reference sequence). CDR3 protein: CASKEGLYANTGELFF. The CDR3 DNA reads TGTGCCAGTAAAGAGGGCCTCTACGCGAACACCGGGGAGCTGTTTTTT. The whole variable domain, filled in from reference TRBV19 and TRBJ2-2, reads DGGITQSPKYLFRKEGQNVTLSCEQNLNHDAMYWYRQDPGQGLRLIYYSQIVNDFQKGDIAEGYSVSREKKESFPLTVTSAQKNPTAFYLCASKEGLYANTGELFFGEGSRLTVL.

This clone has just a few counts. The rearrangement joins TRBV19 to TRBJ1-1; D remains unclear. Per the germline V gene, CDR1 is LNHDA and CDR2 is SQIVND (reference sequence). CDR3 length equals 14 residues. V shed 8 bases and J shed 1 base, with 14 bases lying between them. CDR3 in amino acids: CASSKAGRNTEAFF. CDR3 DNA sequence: TGTGCCAGTTCCAAGGCAGGTAGGAACACTGAAGCTTTCTTT.

The CDR3: CASSHDGTGGLNTEAFF. The CDR3 DNA is TGTGCCAGTAGTCATGACGGGACAGGGGGCCTAAACACTGAAGCTTTCTTT. This rearrangement joins TRBV19 to TRBJ1-1, with 12 bases that match TRBD1. The germline V gene encodes CDR1 LNHDA and CDR2 SQIVND (reference sequence). The CDR3 has 17 residues. J lost 2 bases, V lost 5 bases, and 9 bases had no gene match.

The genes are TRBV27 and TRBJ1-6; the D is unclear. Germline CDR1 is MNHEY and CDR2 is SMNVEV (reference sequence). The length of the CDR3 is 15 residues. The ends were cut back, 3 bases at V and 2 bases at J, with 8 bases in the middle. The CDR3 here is CASSFSVTYNSPLHF. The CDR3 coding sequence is TGTGCCAGCAGTTTTTCAGTAACCTATAATTCACCCCTCCACTTT.

The chain's CDR3 is CASSLGNGGFRSNEQFF. The CDR3 DNA is TGCGCCAGCAGCTTAGGCAACGGGGGGTTCCGTTCAAATGAGCAGTTCTTC. The genes are TRBV5-1 and TRBJ2-1; 7 bases align to TRBD2. Germline V gene lookup returns CDR1 SGHRS and CDR2 YFSETQ. The CDR3 runs 17 residues. J lost 7 bases, V lost 2 bases, and 15 bases had no gene match.